The sequence of this T cell receptor (beta chain) was determined in a study of T cells in Graves' hyperthyroidism and ophthalmopathy. Study-wide results and limits: It was a median about 6 months before onset that the model predicted ophthalmopathy.

This clonotype was found once. Its antigen remains unknown. The junction shows a germline mismatch at one end, possibly a read error. Germline CDR1 is SGHTA and CDR2 is FQGNSA. This CDR3 is built from 12 residues. Patients counted as stable if ophthalmopathy did not develop within 18 months. RNA transcripts served as the template for amplifying TCR beta CDR3 regions. The TCR CDR3 first-round RT-PCR relied on the HTBI primer set. TCRdb processed the multiplex PCR reads anew with MiXCR; each CDR3 protein has one entry. The sample lists approximately 500,000 distinct CDR3 sequences; more than 45% were seen once.

The specimen sequenced was peripheral blood or thyroid tissue (not recorded which). The clonotype comes from a woman aged 18-29 years with Graves' hyperthyroidism. The J gene is TRBJ2-5, the V gene TRBV7-2; D may be TRBD2 (5 bases). The J call is doubtful: the DNA matches TRBJ2-1 better. The CDR3 bases are TGCGCCAGCAGCCAAGATCCGAGCGGGCAGTTCTTC. Translated, it gives CASSQDPSGQFF.